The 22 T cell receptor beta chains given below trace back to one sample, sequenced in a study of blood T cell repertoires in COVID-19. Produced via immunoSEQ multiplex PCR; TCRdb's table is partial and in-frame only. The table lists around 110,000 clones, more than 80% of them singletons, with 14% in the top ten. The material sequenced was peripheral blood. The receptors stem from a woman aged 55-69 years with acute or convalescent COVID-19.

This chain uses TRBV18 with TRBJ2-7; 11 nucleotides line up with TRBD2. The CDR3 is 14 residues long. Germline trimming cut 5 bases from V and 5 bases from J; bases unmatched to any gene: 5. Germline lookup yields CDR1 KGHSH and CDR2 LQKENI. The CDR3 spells CASSSGLAADEQYF. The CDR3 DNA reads TGTGCCAGCTCATCGGGACTAGCGGCAGACGAGCAGTACTTC.

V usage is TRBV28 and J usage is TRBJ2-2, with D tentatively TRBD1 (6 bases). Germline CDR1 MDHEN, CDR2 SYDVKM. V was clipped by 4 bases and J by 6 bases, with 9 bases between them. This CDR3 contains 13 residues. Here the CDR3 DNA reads TGTGCCAGCAGTTACAGGGTATCCGGGGAGCTGTTTTTT. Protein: CASSYRVSGELFF.

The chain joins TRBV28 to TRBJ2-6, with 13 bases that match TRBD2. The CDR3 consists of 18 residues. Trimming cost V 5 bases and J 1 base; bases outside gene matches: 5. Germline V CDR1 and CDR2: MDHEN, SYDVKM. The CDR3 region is CASSLLTSGRSGANVLTF. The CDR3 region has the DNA TGTGCCAGCAGTCTATTGACTAGCGGGAGGTCTGGGGCCAACGTCCTGACTTTC.

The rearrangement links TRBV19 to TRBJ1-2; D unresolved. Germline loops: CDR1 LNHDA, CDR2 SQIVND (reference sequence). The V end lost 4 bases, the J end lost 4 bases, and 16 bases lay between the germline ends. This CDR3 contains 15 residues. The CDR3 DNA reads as TGTGCCAGTAGTACCAGTACAAGGAGTCCCTATGGCTACACCTTC. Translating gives CASSTSTRSPYGYTF.

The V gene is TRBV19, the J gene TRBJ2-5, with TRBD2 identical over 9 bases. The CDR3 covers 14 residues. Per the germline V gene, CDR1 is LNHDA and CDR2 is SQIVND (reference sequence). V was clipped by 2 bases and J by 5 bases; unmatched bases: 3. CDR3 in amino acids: CASSIRLAAETQYF. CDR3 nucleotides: TGTGCCAGTAGTATAAGACTAGCGGCGGAGACCCAGTACTTC.

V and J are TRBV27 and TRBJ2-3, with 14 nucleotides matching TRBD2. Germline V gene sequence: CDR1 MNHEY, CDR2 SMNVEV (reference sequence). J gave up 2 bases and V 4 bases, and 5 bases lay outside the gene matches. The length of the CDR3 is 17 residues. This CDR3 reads CASSSGLAGGHTDTQYF. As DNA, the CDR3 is TGTGCCAGCAGTTCCGGACTAGCGGGAGGCCACACAGATACGCAGTATTTT.

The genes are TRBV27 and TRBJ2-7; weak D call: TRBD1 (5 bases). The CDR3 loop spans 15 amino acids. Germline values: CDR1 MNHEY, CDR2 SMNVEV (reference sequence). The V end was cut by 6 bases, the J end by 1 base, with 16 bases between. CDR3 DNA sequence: TGTGCCAGCAGCATGGGCAGGGTGCCATCCTACGAGCAGTACTTC. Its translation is CASSMGRVPSYEQYF.

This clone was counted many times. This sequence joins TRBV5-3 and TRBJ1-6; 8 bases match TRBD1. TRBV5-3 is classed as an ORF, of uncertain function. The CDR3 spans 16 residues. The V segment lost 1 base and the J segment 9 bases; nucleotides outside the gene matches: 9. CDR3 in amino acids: CARSLSSQGAGSPLHF. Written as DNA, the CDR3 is TGTGCCAGAAGCTTGAGCAGCCAGGGGGCCGGTTCACCCCTCCACTTT.

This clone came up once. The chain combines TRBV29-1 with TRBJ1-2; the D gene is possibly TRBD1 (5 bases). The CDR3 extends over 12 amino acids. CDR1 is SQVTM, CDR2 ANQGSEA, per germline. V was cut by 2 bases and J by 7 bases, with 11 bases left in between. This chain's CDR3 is CSVESGLSGYTF. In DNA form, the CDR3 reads TGCAGCGTTGAATCGGGACTCTCTGGCTACACCTTC.

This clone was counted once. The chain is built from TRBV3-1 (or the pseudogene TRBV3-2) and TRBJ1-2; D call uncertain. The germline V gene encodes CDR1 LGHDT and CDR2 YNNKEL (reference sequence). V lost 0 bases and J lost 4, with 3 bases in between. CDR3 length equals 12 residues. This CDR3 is CASSQDLYGYTF. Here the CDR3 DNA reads TGTGCCAGCAGCCAAGACCTCTATGGCTACACCTTC.

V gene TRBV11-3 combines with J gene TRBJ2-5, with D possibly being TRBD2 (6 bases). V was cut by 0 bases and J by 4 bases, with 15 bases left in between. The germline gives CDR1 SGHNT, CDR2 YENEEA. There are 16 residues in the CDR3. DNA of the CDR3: TGTGCCAGCAGCTTAGATACCCCCCGGGAGACAGAGACCCAGTACTTC. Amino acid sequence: CASSLDTPRETETQYF.

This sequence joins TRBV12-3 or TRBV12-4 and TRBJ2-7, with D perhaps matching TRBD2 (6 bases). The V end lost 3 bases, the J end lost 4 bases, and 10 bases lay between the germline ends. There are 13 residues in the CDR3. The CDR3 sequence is CASSLRDTYEQYF. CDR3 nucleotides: TGTGCCAGCAGTTTGCGGGATACTTACGAGCAGTACTTC.

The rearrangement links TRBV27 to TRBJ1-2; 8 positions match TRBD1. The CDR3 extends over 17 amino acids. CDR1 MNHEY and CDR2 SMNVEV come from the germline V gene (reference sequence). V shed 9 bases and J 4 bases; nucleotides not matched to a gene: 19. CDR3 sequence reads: CASRRVSGRQGPYGYTF. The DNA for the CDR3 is TGTGCCAGTCGAAGGGTTTCCGGGAGACAGGGGCCCTATGGCTACACCTTC.

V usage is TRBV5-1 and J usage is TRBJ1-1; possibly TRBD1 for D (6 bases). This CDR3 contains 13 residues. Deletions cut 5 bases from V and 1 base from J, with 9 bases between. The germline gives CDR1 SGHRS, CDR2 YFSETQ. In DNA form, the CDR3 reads TGCGCCAGCAGAAGACAGGAGAACACTGAAGCTTTCTTT. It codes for CASRRQENTEAFF.

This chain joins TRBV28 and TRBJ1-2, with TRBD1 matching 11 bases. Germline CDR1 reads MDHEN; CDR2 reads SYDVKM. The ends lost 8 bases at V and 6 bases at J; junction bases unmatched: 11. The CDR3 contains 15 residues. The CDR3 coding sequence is TGTGCCAGCGACCAAGGAGGACAGGGGGCGCATGGCTACACCTTC. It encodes CASDQGGQGAHGYTF.

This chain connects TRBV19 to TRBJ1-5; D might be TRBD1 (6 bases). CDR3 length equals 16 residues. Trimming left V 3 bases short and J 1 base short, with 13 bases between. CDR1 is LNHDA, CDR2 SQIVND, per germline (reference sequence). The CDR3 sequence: CASSIRGYSSNQPQHF. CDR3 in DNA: TGTGCCAGTAGTATTAGGGGGTACTCCAGCAATCAGCCCCAGCATTTT.

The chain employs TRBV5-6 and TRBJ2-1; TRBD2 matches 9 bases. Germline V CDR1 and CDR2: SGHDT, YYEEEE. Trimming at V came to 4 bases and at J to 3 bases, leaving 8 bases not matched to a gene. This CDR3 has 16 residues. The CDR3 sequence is CASSIGGRDLYNEQFF. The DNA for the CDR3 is TGTGCCAGCAGCATTGGCGGGAGGGACCTCTACAATGAGCAGTTCTTC.

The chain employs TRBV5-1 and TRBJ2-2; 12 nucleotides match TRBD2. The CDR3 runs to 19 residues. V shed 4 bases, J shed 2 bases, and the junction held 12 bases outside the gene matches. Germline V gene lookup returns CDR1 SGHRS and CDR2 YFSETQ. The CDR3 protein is CASSTPLTSGRTNTGELFF. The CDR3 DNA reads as TGCGCCAGCAGCACCCCGCTGACTAGCGGGAGAACAAACACCGGGGAGCTGTTTTTT. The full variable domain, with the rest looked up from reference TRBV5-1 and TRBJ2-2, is KAGVTQTPRYLIKTRGQQVTLSCSPISGHRSVSWYQQTPGQGLQFLFEYFSETQRNKGNFPGRFSGRQFSNSRSEMNVSTLELGDSALYLCASSTPLTSGRTNTGELFFGEGSRLTVL.

CDR3 coding DNA: TGTGCCAGCAGTGTGGACAGTTTCTATGGCTACACCTTC. It specifies CASSVDSFYGYTF. This sequence joins TRBV2 and TRBJ1-2, with TRBD1 as a possible D gene (6 bases). V was pared by 4 bases and J by 4 bases, with 10 bases between. This CDR3 has 13 amino acids. The V gene's germline CDR1 is SNHLY and CDR2 FYNNEI.

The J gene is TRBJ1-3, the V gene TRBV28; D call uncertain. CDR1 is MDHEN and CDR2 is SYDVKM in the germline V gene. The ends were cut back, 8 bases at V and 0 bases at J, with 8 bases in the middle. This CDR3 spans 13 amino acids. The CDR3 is CASWASSGNTIYF. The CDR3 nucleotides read TGTGCCAGCTGGGCCAGCTCTGGAAACACCATATATTTT.

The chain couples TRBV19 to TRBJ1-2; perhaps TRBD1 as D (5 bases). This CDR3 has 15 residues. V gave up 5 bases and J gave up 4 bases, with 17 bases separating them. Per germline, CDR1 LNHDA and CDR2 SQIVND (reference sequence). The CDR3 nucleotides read TGTGCCAGTAGTCCAGGACCCAGGGTCGGCTATGGCTACACCTTC. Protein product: CASSPGPRVGYGYTF. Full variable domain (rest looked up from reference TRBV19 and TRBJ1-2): DGGITQSPKYLFRKEGQNVTLSCEQNLNHDAMYWYRQDPGQGLRLIYYSQIVNDFQKGDIAEGYSVSREKKESFPLTVTSAQKNPTAFYLCASSPGPRVGYGYTFGSGTRLTVV.

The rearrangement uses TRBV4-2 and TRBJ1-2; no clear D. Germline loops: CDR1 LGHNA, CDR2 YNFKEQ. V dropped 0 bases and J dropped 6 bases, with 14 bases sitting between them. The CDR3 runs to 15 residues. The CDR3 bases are TGTGCCAGCAGCCAAGATCCTTGGGCAGAGAATGGCTACACCTTC. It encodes CASSQDPWAENGYTF.